The next 26 T cell receptor beta chains were all read from a single sample in a study of blood T cell repertoires in COVID-19. The method was immunoSEQ multiplex PCR; TCRdb's version includes in-frame clones alone and lacks a portion of them. The sample carries 360,000 or so clones, about 88% recorded once. The specimen sequenced was PBMCs or T cells enriched from blood (not recorded which). These receptors were obtained from a woman aged 25 to 39 who had been exposed to COVID-19.

This chain joins TRBV12-3 or TRBV12-4 and TRBJ1-2, with D unclear. V lost 1 base and J lost 6, with 6 bases in between. This CDR3 has 12 residues. The CDR3 loop reads CASSLGENGYTF. The CDR3 region has the DNA TGTGCCAGCAGTTTAGGCGAAAATGGCTACACCTTC.

This clone was counted once. The chain is built from TRBV11-2 and TRBJ2-5, with TRBD1 identical over 9 bases. The CDR3 covers 14 residues. V dropped 5 bases and J dropped 5; count of bases not matched to a gene: 6. Per the germline V gene, CDR1 is SGHAT and CDR2 is FQNNGV. CDR3 protein: CASSAQGAVETQYF. CDR3 nucleotides: TGTGCCAGCAGCGCACAGGGGGCGGTGGAGACCCAGTACTTC.

This clone was seen just once. V gene TRBV2 combines with J gene TRBJ1-3; D gene ambiguous. The CDR3 runs 17 residues. Trimming removed 8 bases at V and 0 bases at J, with 20 bases between. Germline V gene data show CDR1 as SNHLY and CDR2 as FYNNEI. The DNA for the CDR3 is TGTGCCAGCGAGGGCTATCAGCCAGCATCCTCTGGAAACACCATATATTTT. This codes for CASEGYQPASSGNTIYF.

This clone was counted once. This sequence joins TRBV6-5 and TRBJ1-3, with D hard to call. V was clipped by 1 base and J by 2 bases, with 12 bases between them. CDR1 is MNHEY, CDR2 SVGAGI, per germline. CDR3 size: 16 residues. The CDR3 DNA sequence: TGTGCCAGCAGTTACTTCACAGCGGCCACTGGAAACACCATATATTTT. This encodes CASSYFTAATGNTIYF.

This chain connects TRBV29-1 to TRBJ2-5; D gene uncertain. Deletions cut 6 bases from V and 5 bases from J, with 19 bases between. Germline values: CDR1 SQVTM, CDR2 ANQGSEA. This CDR3 is built from 14 residues. CDR3 sequence reads: CSVPLLRPRETQYF. Written as DNA, the CDR3 is TGCAGCGTGCCCCTCCTACGCCCCAGGGAGACCCAGTACTTC. Filled out from reference TRBV29-1 and TRBJ2-5, the complete variable domain reads SAVISQKPSRDICQRGTSLTIQCQVDSQVTMMFWYRQQPGQSLTLIATANQGSEATYESGFVIDKFPISRPNLTFSTLTVSNMSPEDSSIYLCSVPLLRPRETQYFGPGTRLLVL.

The J gene is TRBJ2-2, the V gene TRBV28; 13 nucleotides agree with TRBD2. Germline CDR1 is MDHEN and CDR2 is SYDVKM. V dropped 5 bases and J dropped 5; count of bases not matched to a gene: 17. There are 20 residues in the CDR3. The CDR3, as DNA: TGTGCCAGCAGTCCCCCGGGACTAGCGGGAAGAGTGGATTTAACCGGGGAGCTGTTTTTT. It is translated as CASSPPGLAGRVDLTGELFF.

The chain carries TRBV3-1 (or the pseudogene TRBV3-2) and TRBJ1-1, with a possible D match to TRBD1 (6 bases). Germline V gene data show CDR1 as LGHDT and CDR2 as YNNKEL (reference sequence). V was shortened by 5 bases and J by 0 bases, with 13 bases between the two germline ends. There are 15 residues in the CDR3. The DNA for the CDR3 is TGTGCCAGCAGCTATGGACAGCTCATGAACACTGAAGCTTTCTTT. Its protein product is CASSYGQLMNTEAFF.

The rearrangement links TRBV10-3 to TRBJ1-4, with 10 positions matching TRBD1. Germline lookup yields CDR1 ENHRY and CDR2 SYGVKD. V lost 4 bases to trimming and J lost 5 bases; unmatched junction nucleotides: 7. The CDR3 covers 16 residues. The CDR3 protein is CAISASGTGANEKLFF. For the CDR3, the DNA is TGTGCCATCAGTGCCTCCGGGACAGGGGCGAATGAAAAACTGTTTTTT.

The chain combines TRBV7-9 with TRBJ1-1, with TRBD1 as a possible D gene (5 bases). Germline CDR1 and CDR2: SEHNR and FQNEAQ (reference sequence). Deletions cut 5 bases from V and 5 bases from J, with 12 bases between. The CDR3 runs 13 residues. The CDR3 spells CASSRQGYTEAFF. Written as DNA, the CDR3 is TGTGCCAGCAGCCGTCAGGGATATACTGAAGCTTTCTTT.

This clone was recorded once. The rearrangement uses TRBV9 and TRBJ1-2, with 7 bases fitting TRBD1. The CDR3 has 16 residues. Germline V gives CDR1 SGDLS, CDR2 YYNGEE. Trimming at V came to 1 base and at J to 2 bases, leaving 8 bases not matched to a gene. CDR3 region: CASSVSRDSINYGYTF. The CDR3 bases are TGTGCCAGCAGCGTATCCCGGGACAGCATAAACTATGGCTACACCTTC.

The chain joins TRBV28 to TRBJ1-1; TRBD1 is a possible D gene (6 bases). The CDR3 is 15 residues long. Germline CDR1 and CDR2: MDHEN and SYDVKM. Trimming stripped 3 bases from V and 6 bases from J, with 17 bases between. The CDR3 nucleotides read TGTGCCAGCAGTTTCGCGGGGGGCTCTTTGGCTGAAGCTTTCTTT. It translates to CASSFAGGSLAEAFF. The full variable domain, completed using reference TRBV28 and TRBJ1-1, is DVKVTQSSRYLVKRTGEKVFLECVQDMDHENMFWYRQDPGLGLRLIYFSYDVKMKEKGDIPEGYSVSREKKERFSLILESASTNQTSMYLCASSFAGGSLAEAFFGQGTRLTVV.

The rearrangement joins TRBV5-1 to TRBJ1-3, with unresolved D. The CDR3 is made up of 11 amino acids. Looked up from germline, CDR1 is SGHRS and CDR2 is YFSETQ. V lost 4 bases to trimming and J lost 8 bases, with 7 bases between them. CDR3 protein: CASSRGDTIYF. CDR3 sequence (DNA): TGCGCCAGCAGCCGGGGAGACACCATATATTTT.

This clone occurred a few times. In the same sample, other DNA sequences code for this CDR3. This chain connects TRBV27 to TRBJ1-1, with 7 bases that match TRBD1. This CDR3 is built from 13 residues. Germline CDR1 MNHEY, CDR2 SMNVEV (reference sequence). J lost 7 bases, V lost 0 bases, and 2 bases had no gene match. The CDR3 loop reads CASSLSRQGEAFF. CDR3 sequence (DNA): TGTGCCAGCAGTTTATCCCGACAGGGTGAAGCTTTCTTT.

This clone was observed once. The gene calls are TRBV7-9 and TRBJ2-2, with D maybe TRBD1 (5 bases). Trimming took 7 bases from V and 4 from J, leaving 16 bases between them. Germline V lookup: CDR1 SEHNR, CDR2 FQNEAQ (reference sequence). The CDR3 totals 15 residues. CDR3 region: CASTVSRGPTGELFF. The CDR3 nucleotides read TGTGCCAGCACGGTTTCAAGGGGTCCCACCGGGGAGCTGTTTTTT.

With regard to this clone: Other DNA sequences in the sample encode the same CDR3. The chain links TRBV5-1 to TRBJ1-5, with D perhaps TRBD1 (5 bases). The CDR3 totals 14 residues. Germline V lookup: CDR1 SGHRS, CDR2 YFSETQ. Trimming left V 0 bases short and J 5 bases short, with 9 bases between. CDR3 nucleotide sequence: TGCGCCAGCAGCTTGGGGGGCAAAGATCAGCCCCAGCATTTT. Encoded protein: CASSLGGKDQPQHF.

Concerning this clone itself: Distinct nucleotide sequences in the sample also encode this CDR3. The chain employs TRBV5-1 and TRBJ1-1; TRBD1 might be the D (6 bases). There are 13 residues in the CDR3. CDR1 and CDR2 (germline): SGHRS, YFSETQ. The V end was cut by 0 bases, the J end by 3 bases, with 6 bases between. In DNA form, the CDR3 reads TGCGCCAGCAGCTTGGCAGGGGACACTGAAGCTTTCTTT. This sequence encodes CASSLAGDTEAFF.

The chain combines TRBV6-5 with TRBJ1-6; TRBD1 aligns across 7 bases. The CDR3 runs to 15 residues. The V and J ends lost 7 bases and 7 bases, in that order; junction bases with no gene match: 10. Germline CDR1 reads MNHEY; CDR2 reads SVGAGI. CDR3 nucleotide sequence: TGTGCCAGCATTAGAGACAGGGTAACGAATTCACCCCTCCACTTT. Translated, it gives CASIRDRVTNSPLHF.

The CDR3 sequence: CASSGTSGAGELFF. The CDR3, as DNA: TGTGCCAGCTCCGGGACTAGCGGGGCCGGGGAGCTGTTTTTT. V usage is TRBV7-3 and J usage is TRBJ2-2; 13 nucleotides match TRBD2. Germline assignment: CDR1 SGHTA and CDR2 FQGTGA. Unmatched junction bases numbered 3, after V lost 8 bases and J lost 6 bases. The CDR3 has 14 residues. Full variable domain (remainder filled in from reference TRBV7-3 and TRBJ2-2): GAGVSQTPSNKVTEKGKYVELRCDPISGHTALYWYRQSLGQGPEFLIYFQGTGAADDSGLPNDRFFAVRPEGSVSTLKIQRTERGDSAVYLCASSGTSGAGELFFGEGSRLTVL.

The chain joins TRBV12-5 to TRBJ2-2; no definite D call. This CDR3 is built from 12 residues. The germline gives CDR1 LGHNT, CDR2 FRNRAP. V was clipped by 5 bases and J by 3 bases, with 4 bases between them. CDR3 sequence: CASGVDTGELFF. The CDR3 coding sequence is TGTGCTAGTGGTGTAGACACCGGGGAGCTGTTTTTT.

The rearrangement uses TRBV28 and TRBJ1-6; TRBD1 agrees at 7 bases. The junction had 7 bases not matched to a gene; V was cut back by 7 bases and J by 7 bases. The CDR3 spans 14 residues. CDR1 is MDHEN, CDR2 SYDVKM, per germline. DNA for the CDR3: TGTGCCAGCAATTCGCAGGGGGACAATTCACCCCTCCACTTT. Its translation: CASNSQGDNSPLHF.

The gene calls are TRBV2 and TRBJ2-2; D not resolved. Trimming removed 8 bases at V and 2 bases at J, with 9 bases between. The CDR3 spans 13 residues. CDR1 is SNHLY, CDR2 FYNNEI, per germline. The CDR3, as DNA: TGTGCCAGCGAGATAATTAACACCGGGGAGCTGTTTTTT. Encoded protein: CASEIINTGELFF.

The chain joins TRBV6-1 to TRBJ2-1; 9 bases line up with TRBD2. Per germline, CDR1 MNHNS and CDR2 SASEGT. CDR3 length equals 13 residues. The V gene end was trimmed by 2 bases and the J gene end by 9 bases; junction bases not matched to a gene: 2. The CDR3 nucleotides read TGTGCCAGCAGTGAAACGGGACTAGCTGAGCAGTTCTTC. Its translation: CASSETGLAEQFF.

The chain uses TRBV10-1 and TRBJ1-4; the D gene is possibly TRBD1 (5 bases). With 1 base removed from V and 6 bases from J, the gap between germline ends came to 12 bases. The CDR3 extends over 15 amino acids. CDR1 and CDR2 (germline): WNHNN, SYGVQD (reference sequence). The CDR3 region is CASSEWGLGDEKLFF. CDR3 nucleotides: TGCGCCAGCAGTGAGTGGGGCCTAGGGGATGAAAAACTGTTTTTT.

The CDR3 region has the DNA TGTGCCAGCAGCCAATCGGGGACTAGCGGCTACGAGCAGTACTTC. It encodes CASSQSGTSGYEQYF. The chain uses TRBV11-3 and TRBJ2-7, with TRBD2 matching 11 bases. Per the germline V gene, CDR1 is SGHNT and CDR2 is YENEEA. V dropped 5 bases and J dropped 3; count of bases not matched to a gene: 6. The CDR3 covers 15 residues.

J is TRBJ1-2 and V is TRBV5-6; D uncertain. This CDR3 is 13 amino acids long. The germline V and J ends were trimmed by 5 bases and 3 bases, with 11 bases remaining between them. The germline V gene encodes CDR1 SGHDT and CDR2 YYEEEE. CDR3 sequence (DNA): TGTGCCAGCAGTCCTGGGAGGGACTATGGCTACACCTTC. Its protein product is CASSPGRDYGYTF.

This chain connects TRBV29-1 to TRBJ1-3; 12 nucleotides align to TRBD1. V lost 6 bases and J lost 0; bases outside the gene matches: 6. The CDR3 consists of 16 residues. Germline assignment: CDR1 SQVTM and CDR2 ANQGSEA. The CDR3 region has the DNA TGCAGCGTGGGACAGGGGGCCAAGAGCTCTGGAAACACCATATATTTT. It is translated as CSVGQGAKSSGNTIYF.